A single sample gave rise to the 8 T cell receptor beta chains below, sequenced in a study of blood T cell repertoires in COVID-19. The method was immunoSEQ multiplex PCR; TCRdb's version includes in-frame clones alone and lacks a portion of them. The table has just under 350,000 clones, approximately 82% seen once; the top ten hold approximately 3.1%. Source material: peripheral blood. These receptor sequences come from a man aged 25-40 years with active or convalescent COVID-19.

The genes are TRBV7-9 and TRBJ1-6; the D gene is possibly TRBD1 (6 bases). The V end was cut by 1 base, the J end by 6 bases, with 10 bases between. Germline CDR1 SEHNR, CDR2 FQNEAQ (reference sequence). This CDR3 contains 15 residues. The CDR3 loop is CASSLGGTLNSPLHF. The DNA of the CDR3 is TGTGCCAGCAGCTTAGGGGGGACACTTAATTCACCCCTCCACTTT.

This chain uses TRBV24-1 with TRBJ2-1; 15 bases match TRBD2. The CDR3 extends over 21 amino acids. Per the germline V gene, CDR1 is KGHDR and CDR2 is SFDVKD. Trimming at V came to 4 bases and at J to 7 bases, leaving 19 bases not matched to a gene. CDR3 DNA sequence: TGTGCCACCAGTGACCCTCGGACTAGCGGGAGGGACTGGACTGGGTGGAATGAGCAGTTCTTC. It yields the protein CATSDPRTSGRDWTGWNEQFF.

The chain recombines TRBV5-6 with TRBJ2-2; D is unclear. Looked up from germline, CDR1 is SGHDT and CDR2 is YYEEEE. The length of the CDR3 is 16 residues. The V gene lost 4 bases and the J gene lost 0 bases, with 13 bases spanning the gap. CDR3 sequence reads: CASSQPVTANTGELFF. The CDR3 nucleotides read TGTGCCAGCAGCCAACCAGTAACCGCGAACACCGGGGAGCTGTTTTTT.

J is TRBJ1-1 and V is TRBV28, with D perhaps TRBD1 (5 bases). There are 11 residues in the CDR3. The germline V and J ends were trimmed by 10 bases and 10 bases, with 16 bases remaining between them. Germline V gene sequence: CDR1 MDHEN, CDR2 SYDVKM. CDR3 sequence (DNA): TGTGCCACCGGGGGGGTCCGTGGAGCTTTCTTT. Translating gives CATGGVRGAFF. Full variable domain (remainder filled in from reference TRBV28 and TRBJ1-1): DVKVTQSSRYLVKRTGEKVFLECVQDMDHENMFWYRQDPGLGLRLIYFSYDVKMKEKGDIPEGYSVSREKKERFSLILESASTNQTSMYLCATGGVRGAFFGQGTRLTVV.

V and J are TRBV18 and TRBJ1-1; 8 bases align to TRBD1. The V gene's germline CDR1 is KGHSH and CDR2 LQKENI. CDR3 length equals 13 residues. Trimming at V came to 5 bases and at J to 5 bases, leaving 4 bases not matched to a gene. The CDR3, as DNA: TGTGCCAGCTCAACAGGGGGACGGACTGAAGCTTTCTTT. Protein sequence: CASSTGGRTEAFF.

The chain has TRBV9 and TRBJ1-1, with no clear D. Germline CDR1 SGDLS, CDR2 YYNGEE. V was cut by 4 bases and J by 4 bases, with 17 bases left in between. CDR3 length equals 15 residues. The CDR3 here is CASSPGQALGTEAFF. The DNA of the CDR3 is TGTGCCAGCAGCCCAGGTCAGGCGCTGGGCACTGAAGCTTTCTTT.

This sequence joins TRBV10-3 and TRBJ2-1; 14 nucleotides align to TRBD2. CDR1 and CDR2 (germline): ENHRY, SYGVKD. The CDR3 has 19 amino acids. Trimming cost V 0 bases and J 2 bases; bases outside gene matches: 6. The CDR3 bases are TGTGCCATCAGTGAGTCCGGGACTAGCGGGAGTAGGGCCTACAATGAGCAGTTCTTC. As protein: CAISESGTSGSRAYNEQFF.

J is TRBJ1-1 and V is TRBV29-1; 7 positions match TRBD1. Unmatched junction bases numbered 7, after V lost 0 bases and J lost 0 bases. CDR1 is SQVTM, CDR2 ANQGSEA, per germline. The length of the CDR3 is 16 residues. The CDR3 reads CSVEDPGGTVNTEAFF. The CDR3 DNA reads as TGCAGCGTTGAAGATCCTGGAGGGACAGTGAACACTGAAGCTTTCTTT.